The source of this T cell receptor beta chain is a study of brain T cells in children with intractable seizures. Points from the study as a whole: Viral specificity was inferred only from CDR3 similarity; HCMV serostatus was unknown. Pre- and post-surgery blood differed in depth, so pre-surgery absences may be undersampling.

Libraries were prepared by immunoSEQ multiplex PCR; TCRdb keeps only in-frame clonotypes and omits some of them. The repertoire holds about 110,000 clones, with 85% to 95% as singletons. Remarks on this clone: The target antigen is unknown.

The V gene lost 1 base and the J gene lost 14 bases, with 12 bases spanning the gap. Germline-derived CDR1 and CDR2 are SGHNT and YENEEA. The CDR3 is 12 residues long. Surgery cases with the highest brain T cell transcript signatures were chosen for sequencing. Before surgery, patients took at least one anti-epileptic drug. The chain combines TRBV11-3 with TRBJ2-1; the D gene is possibly TRBD2 (6 bases). Sequencing used peripheral blood, obtained at surgery. The sequence was obtained from a boy in the first two years of life with hemimegalencephaly and intractable seizures. This CDR3 is CASSLVRGAEFF. CDR3 coding DNA: TGTGCCAGCAGCTTAGTTCGCGGGGCGGAGTTCTTC.